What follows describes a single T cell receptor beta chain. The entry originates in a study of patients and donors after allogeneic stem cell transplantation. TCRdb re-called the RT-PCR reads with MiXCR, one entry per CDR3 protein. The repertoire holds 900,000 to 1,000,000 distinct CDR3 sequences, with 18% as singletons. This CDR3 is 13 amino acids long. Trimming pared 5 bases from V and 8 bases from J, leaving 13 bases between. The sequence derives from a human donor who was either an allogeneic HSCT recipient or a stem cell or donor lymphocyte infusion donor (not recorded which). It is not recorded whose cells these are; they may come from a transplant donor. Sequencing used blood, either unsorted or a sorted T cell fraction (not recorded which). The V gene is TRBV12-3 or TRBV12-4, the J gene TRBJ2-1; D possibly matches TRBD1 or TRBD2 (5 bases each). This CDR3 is CASSRGLGDEQFF. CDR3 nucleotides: TGTGCCAGCAGTAGGGGTCTCGGGGATGAGCAGTTCTTC.